One and the same sample provided the 21 T cell receptor beta chains below, sequenced in a study of a mutant IDH1 vaccine in newly diagnosed glioma. Time point denoted: week 47, end of study. Every vaccination contained 300 ug of the mutant IDH1 20-mer peptide and was paired with topical imiquimod. Measured with immunoSEQ multiplex PCR; TCRdb has only the in-frame clones, and not every one. The sample consists of over 80,000 clones, about 81% of them appearing once. These receptors have no identified antigens. This specimen consisted of PBMCs, obtained from a glioma patient whose treatment included an IDH1 peptide vaccine. Receptor source: a man aged 40-55 years with glioma.

The sample holds one count of this clone. The rearrangement joins TRBV28 to TRBJ2-7, with D unclear. There are 15 residues in the CDR3. Germline values: CDR1 MDHEN, CDR2 SYDVKM. Trimming left V 2 bases short and J 3 bases short, with 14 bases between. The CDR3 coding sequence is TGTGCCAGCAGTTTACCGGGCCGTGGTATCTACGAGCAGTACTTC. Its protein is CASSLPGRGIYEQYF.

This clone showed up just once. The V call is TRBV19, the J call TRBJ1-1; no clear D. The CDR3 has 16 amino acids. Germline values: CDR1 LNHDA, CDR2 SQIVND (reference sequence). Trimming removed 3 bases from V and 4 bases from J, with 18 bases in between. The CDR3 sequence is CASSIYGSPGSTEAFF. CDR3 sequence (DNA): TGTGCCAGTAGTATTTATGGGTCCCCGGGGAGCACTGAAGCTTTCTTT.

This chain uses TRBV28 with TRBJ2-3; 7 nucleotides align to TRBD2. Germline-derived CDR1 and CDR2 are MDHEN and SYDVKM. The CDR3 contains 16 residues. With 1 base clipped from V and 4 bases from J, the junction kept 8 bases outside the gene matches. The CDR3 loop reads CASSLSTGLRADTQYF. DNA for the CDR3: TGTGCCAGCAGTTTATCGACGGGACTAAGGGCAGATACGCAGTATTTT.

This chain connects TRBV7-9 to TRBJ2-3, with 10 nucleotides matching TRBD2. Germline V gene data show CDR1 as SEHNR and CDR2 as FQNEAQ (reference sequence). The V and J ends lost 2 bases and 0 bases, in that order; junction bases with no gene match: 8. The CDR3 spans 18 residues. This CDR3 is CASSLRLAGDTSTDTQYF. The CDR3, as DNA: TGTGCCAGCAGCTTAAGGCTAGCGGGAGACACTAGCACAGATACGCAGTATTTT.

This chain joins TRBV6-1 and TRBJ1-1, with D perhaps TRBD1 (5 bases). This CDR3 contains 12 residues. Trimming cost V 8 bases and J 7 bases, with 14 bases left between them. Germline V lookup: CDR1 MNHNS, CDR2 SASEGT. CDR3 in amino acids: CASGRPGGEAFF. CDR3 in DNA: TGTGCCAGCGGACGACCGGGGGGTGAAGCTTTCTTT.

This rearrangement joins TRBV18 to TRBJ1-1; D is possibly TRBD1 (6 bases). The V gene lost 4 bases and the J gene lost 1 base, with 10 bases spanning the gap. The germline V gene has CDR1 KGHSH and CDR2 LQKENI. The length of the CDR3 is 14 residues. This chain's CDR3 is CASSQARGNTEAFF. DNA of the CDR3: TGTGCCAGCTCACAGGCCAGGGGGAACACTGAAGCTTTCTTT.

This rearrangement joins TRBV11-3 to TRBJ2-5; possibly TRBD1 or TRBD2 for D (5 bases each). Germline V gene sequence: CDR1 SGHNT, CDR2 YENEEA. The CDR3 is made up of 12 amino acids. The V gene lost 5 bases and the J gene lost 4 bases, with 8 bases spanning the gap. The CDR3 region is CASSRDRETQYF. As DNA, the CDR3 is TGTGCCAGCAGCCGGGACCGAGAGACCCAGTACTTC.

The chain employs TRBV13 and TRBJ1-1, with a tentative D call TRBD1 (5 bases). Germline CDR1 is PRHDT and CDR2 is FYEKMQ (reference sequence). The CDR3 loop spans 13 amino acids. V was pared by 2 bases and J by 6 bases, with 10 bases between. The DNA of the CDR3 is TGTGCCAGCAGCTTAAGCAGGGCGCCTGAAGCTTTCTTT. Residues: CASSLSRAPEAFF.

The rearrangement links TRBV13 to TRBJ1-4; D gene unclear. This CDR3 is built from 14 residues. Per the germline V gene, CDR1 is PRHDT and CDR2 is FYEKMQ (reference sequence). Trimming pared 0 bases from V and 0 bases from J, leaving 2 bases between. CDR3 amino acids: CASSLGSTNEKLFF. The DNA for the CDR3 is TGTGCCAGCAGCTTAGGGTCAACTAATGAAAAACTGTTTTTT.

This chain connects TRBV2 to TRBJ1-2; the match to TRBD1 covers 7 bases. The CDR3 has 12 amino acids. CDR1 is SNHLY, CDR2 FYNNEI, per germline. V lost 6 bases, J lost 8 bases, and 6 bases stayed unmatched. The CDR3 coding sequence is TGTGCCAGCAGCGACGACAGGGTAGGCTACACCTTC. Residues: CASSDDRVGYTF.

The chain combines TRBV6-6 with TRBJ2-2; D might be TRBD1 or TRBD2, each matching 5 bases. The CDR3 is 14 amino acids. V lost 0 bases and J 7 bases, leaving 9 bases between the germline ends. Germline V gene lookup returns CDR1 MNHNY and CDR2 SVGAGI (reference sequence). The CDR3 DNA follows: TGTGCCAGCAGTTACTCGTGGGGGATCGGGGAGCTGTTTTTT. This translates into CASSYSWGIGELFF.

V is TRBV9 and J is TRBJ1-2; D perhaps matches TRBD1 (5 bases). From germline, CDR1 is SGDLS and CDR2 YYNGEE. V was shortened by 5 bases and J by 4 bases, with 15 bases between the two germline ends. The CDR3 length is 14 residues. DNA for the CDR3: TGTGCCAGCAGAACCCAGGGCGTACGCTATGGCTACACCTTC. It translates to CASRTQGVRYGYTF.

This chain joins TRBV19 and TRBJ2-7; D is unclear. Trimming removed 3 bases from V and 0 bases from J, with 12 bases in between. The CDR3 runs to 15 residues. Germline V gene lookup returns CDR1 LNHDA and CDR2 SQIVND (reference sequence). The CDR3 DNA reads TGTGCCAGTAGTATCACCGGGCACACCTCCTACGAGCAGTACTTC. Encoded protein: CASSITGHTSYEQYF.

V and J are TRBV6-6 and TRBJ2-5; unclear D gene. Trimming took off 6 bases at V and 5 bases at J, with 16 bases between the two ends. Per the germline V gene, CDR1 is MNHNY and CDR2 is SVGAGI (reference sequence). The CDR3 loop spans 14 amino acids. The CDR3 protein is CASSPDQLRETQYF. Written as DNA, the CDR3 is TGTGCCAGCAGCCCGGACCAATTAAGGGAGACCCAGTACTTC.

The chain recombines TRBV6-5 with TRBJ1-1, with 9 bases identical to TRBD1. Trimming took 6 bases from V and 1 from J; bases not matched to a gene: 3. The CDR3 extends over 14 amino acids. Looked up from germline, CDR1 is MNHEY and CDR2 is SVGAGI. CDR3 coding DNA: TGTGCCAGCAGGGACAGGGGCGGGAACACTGAAGCTTTCTTT. Protein sequence: CASRDRGGNTEAFF.

Only a few counts were recorded for this clone. The chain employs TRBV10-1 and TRBJ2-4; the D is unclear. The V gene lost 6 bases and the J gene lost 3 bases, with 15 bases spanning the gap. This CDR3 has 15 amino acids. CDR1 is WNHNN, CDR2 SYGVQD, per germline (reference sequence). The CDR3 protein is CASSPGGVGKNIQYF. The CDR3 bases are TGCGCCAGCAGCCCAGGTGGGGTGGGCAAAAACATTCAGTACTTC.

The chain couples TRBV18 to TRBJ2-7; D call uncertain. Germline V CDR1 and CDR2: KGHSH, LQKENI. Trimming cost V 2 bases and J 6 bases, with 29 bases left between them. The CDR3 has 19 amino acids. The DNA of the CDR3 is TGTGCCAGCTCACCAGAACCTCGGACCGGGTCCCACCTCCGACGCGAGCAGTACTTC. Translating it yields CASSPEPRTGSHLRREQYF.

The V call is TRBV7-3, the J call TRBJ2-7, with D perhaps matching TRBD2 (6 bases). The germline V gene encodes CDR1 SGHTA and CDR2 FQGTGA. CDR3 size: 17 residues. Trimming left V 3 bases short and J 2 bases short, with 20 bases between. The CDR3 reads CASSFTPRELGPYEQYF. Here the CDR3 DNA reads TGTGCCAGCAGCTTCACACCCCGGGAGCTGGGCCCCTACGAGCAGTACTTC. The entire variable domain, with the rest obtained from reference TRBV7-3 and TRBJ2-7, is as follows: GAGVSQTPSNKVTEKGKYVELRCDPISGHTALYWYRQSLGQGPEFLIYFQGTGAADDSGLPNDRFFAVRPEGSVSTLKIQRTERGDSAVYLCASSFTPRELGPYEQYFGPGTRLTVT.

The J gene is TRBJ1-1, the V gene TRBV15; tentative D call: TRBD1 (5 bases). V lost 1 base, J lost 9 bases, and 15 bases lay in between. Germline values: CDR1 LNHNV, CDR2 YYDKDF (reference sequence). CDR3 size: 14 residues. The CDR3 protein is CATSRGGGSPKAFF. CDR3 in DNA: TGTGCCACCAGCAGAGGCGGGGGATCTCCGAAAGCTTTCTTT.

The genes are TRBV18 and TRBJ2-7, with D possibly TRBD2 on 6 matching bases. The length of the CDR3 is 14 residues. V was shortened by 1 base and J by 4 bases, with 11 bases between the two germline ends. The V gene's germline CDR1 is KGHSH and CDR2 LQKENI. This CDR3 reads CASSPQRGTYEQYF. CDR3 sequence (DNA): TGTGCCAGCTCACCACAAAGAGGGACTTACGAGCAGTACTTC.

In DNA form, the CDR3 reads TGTGCCTCTGACAGGGGGCTCTACAATGAGCAGTTCTTC. Translated, it gives CASDRGLYNEQFF. The chain is built from TRBV30 and TRBJ2-1; TRBD1 agrees at 10 bases. There are 13 residues in the CDR3. The junction had 3 bases not matched to a gene; V was cut back by 7 bases and J by 3 bases. Germline assignment: CDR1 GTSNPN and CDR2 SVGIG (reference sequence).